The 27 T cell receptor beta chains below come from one sample, sequenced in a study of technical replicates of blood from several donors. TCRdb's copy holds only in-frame clones and misses some; the assay was immunoSEQ multiplex PCR. This sample yields about 74,000 clones, of which roughly 94% are seen a single time; roughly 0.25% belongs to the top ten. Sequencing input: T cells isolated from PBMCs. The origin of the receptors is a human donor in good health.

The rearrangement joins TRBV11-2 to TRBJ2-1; maybe TRBD2 (6 bases). The germline CDR1 and CDR2 sequences are SGHAT and FQNNGV. Trimming removed 3 bases from V and 8 bases from J, with 17 bases in between. The CDR3 has 15 residues. The CDR3 loop is CASSLQGTGDYEQFF. CDR3 coding DNA: TGTGCCAGCAGCTTGCAGGGTACGGGGGACTATGAGCAGTTCTTC.

J is TRBJ2-5 and V is TRBV27, with 7 bases identical to TRBD1. Germline-derived CDR1 and CDR2 are MNHEY and SMNVEV (reference sequence). The CDR3 is made up of 13 amino acids. Losses at the gene ends were 5 bases for V and 4 bases for J; bases not matched to a gene: 4. The CDR3 loop is CASSPNRGETQYF. For the CDR3, the DNA is TGTGCCAGCAGTCCAAACAGGGGAGAGACCCAGTACTTC.

The chain combines TRBV7-9 with TRBJ2-2, with TRBD2 matching 12 bases. The CDR3 has 15 amino acids. J was trimmed by 7 bases and V by 8 bases; bases with no gene match: 8. Germline CDR1 reads SEHNR; CDR2 reads FQNEAQ (reference sequence). The CDR3, as DNA: TGTGCCAGCGGATCTAGCGGGGGGGCCCACGGGGAGCTGTTTTTT. This translates into CASGSSGGAHGELFF.

This rearrangement joins TRBV19 to TRBJ2-2, with a tentative D call TRBD1 (5 bases). The CDR3 spans 14 residues. Germline-derived CDR1 and CDR2 are LNHDA and SQIVND (reference sequence). V was cut by 1 base and J by 7 bases, with 10 bases left in between. CDR3 DNA: TGTGCCAGTAGTATAGTAAGGGGTAGCGGGGAGCTGTTTTTT. The encoded protein is CASSIVRGSGELFF.

The chain carries TRBV6-5 and TRBJ1-2, with D perhaps matching TRBD1 (5 bases). V dropped 0 bases and J dropped 4 bases, with 12 bases sitting between them. The V gene's germline CDR1 is MNHEY and CDR2 SVGAGI. The CDR3 is 15 amino acids. CDR3 residues: CASSYSPGGVYGYTF. CDR3 DNA: TGTGCCAGCAGTTACTCCCCCGGGGGTGTCTATGGCTACACCTTC.

This clone was counted only a few times. The chain couples TRBV15 to TRBJ1-2; D possibly corresponds to TRBD1 (5 bases). CDR1 LNHNV and CDR2 YYDKDF come from the germline V gene (reference sequence). V was trimmed by 8 bases and J by 8 bases, leaving 15 bases between them. This CDR3 is 12 amino acids long. CDR3 coding DNA: TGTGCCACCGGGGGAGGGGCAGAGGGCTACACCTTC. This sequence encodes CATGGGAEGYTF. The full variable domain, completed using reference TRBV15 and TRBJ1-2, is DAMVIQNPRYQVTQFGKPVTLSCSQTLNHNVMYWYQQKSSQAPKLLFHYYDKDFNNEADTPDNFQSRRPNTSFCFLDIRSPGLGDTAMYLCATGGGAEGYTFGSGTRLTVV.

The chain is built from TRBV18 and TRBJ2-5, with D possibly being TRBD2 (7 bases). This CDR3 has 21 residues. From germline, CDR1 is KGHSH and CDR2 LQKENI. The germline V and J ends were trimmed by 0 bases and 2 bases, with 28 bases remaining between them. The CDR3 region is CASSPPSGQRDLRGLQETQYF. The CDR3 DNA reads as TGTGCCAGCTCACCACCTTCCGGACAGAGAGACTTACGGGGACTACAAGAGACCCAGTACTTC. Together with reference TRBV18 and TRBJ2-5, the CDR3 gives the full variable domain: NAGVMQNPRHLVRRRGQEARLRCSPMKGHSHVYWYRQLPEEGLKFMVYLQKENIIDESGMPKERFSAEFPKEGPSILRIQQVVRGDSAAYFCASSPPSGQRDLRGLQETQYFGPGTRLLVL.

The rearrangement links TRBV6-6 to TRBJ2-1, with TRBD1 matching 11 bases. There are 15 residues in the CDR3. Germline CDR1 reads MNHNY; CDR2 reads SVGAGI (reference sequence). The V gene end was trimmed by 5 bases and the J gene end by 5 bases; junction bases not matched to a gene: 5. This chain's CDR3 is CASSDGTGGHNEQFF. The CDR3 DNA sequence: TGTGCCAGCAGTGATGGGACAGGGGGGCACAATGAGCAGTTCTTC.

The chain has TRBV4-2 and TRBJ2-5, with D possibly matching TRBD1 (6 bases). The CDR3 consists of 15 residues. V lost 1 base, J lost 1 base, and 10 bases lay in between. CDR1 is LGHNA, CDR2 YNFKEQ, per germline. The CDR3 DNA follows: TGTGCCAGCAGCCAAGGACAGGATTCCCAAGAGACCCAGTACTTC. Its translation is CASSQGQDSQETQYF.

The gene calls are TRBV7-9 and TRBJ1-2; D may be TRBD1 (6 bases). V lost 1 base, J lost 2 bases, and 14 bases lay in between. Germline-derived CDR1 and CDR2 are SEHNR and FQNEAQ (reference sequence). CDR3 size: 16 residues. This chain's CDR3 is CASSLGNRVINYGYTF. CDR3 sequence (DNA): TGTGCCAGCAGCTTAGGGAACAGGGTAATCAACTATGGCTACACCTTC.

This chain links TRBV6-4 with TRBJ1-6; 7 nucleotides line up with TRBD1. V was pared by 8 bases and J by 5 bases, with 9 bases of the junction left unmatched. CDR3 length: 15 amino acids. Germline CDR1 reads MRHNA; CDR2 reads SNTAGT. The CDR3 reads CASGGRDSNNSPLHF. CDR3 nucleotides: TGTGCCAGCGGGGGGCGGGACAGTAATAATTCACCCCTCCACTTT.

V and J are TRBV30 and TRBJ1-5; no definite D call. The length of the CDR3 is 15 residues. Germline V lookup: CDR1 GTSNPN, CDR2 SVGIG (reference sequence). With 3 bases removed from V and 0 bases from J, the gap between germline ends came to 12 bases. The CDR3 region has the DNA TGTGCCTGGAGCCTCCAGGCGTATAGCAATCAGCCCCAGCATTTT. This gives the protein CAWSLQAYSNQPQHF.

The V and J genes are TRBV28 and TRBJ2-3; tentatively, D is TRBD1 (6 bases). This CDR3 is 13 amino acids long. Germline CDR1 is MDHEN and CDR2 is SYDVKM. V was clipped by 6 bases and J by 6 bases, with 13 bases between them. The chain's CDR3 is CASSSRGHDTQYF. The CDR3 DNA sequence: TGTGCCAGCAGCTCCCGGGGACACGATACGCAGTATTTT.

The rearrangement uses TRBV7-9 and TRBJ2-1; 11 bases agree with TRBD2. This CDR3 spans 17 amino acids. V lost 5 bases and J lost 4; bases outside the gene matches: 10. In germline, CDR1 is SEHNR, CDR2 FQNEAQ (reference sequence). CDR3 bases: TGTGCCAGCAGCCTCTCCGGTTCTAGCGGGAGGTACAATGAGCAGTTCTTC. Translation: CASSLSGSSGRYNEQFF.

This clone has a single count. The V call is TRBV6-5, the J call TRBJ1-1; D remains unclear. Trimming pared 1 base from V and 1 base from J, leaving 10 bases between. Looked up from germline, CDR1 is MNHEY and CDR2 is SVGAGI. The CDR3 length is 15 residues. The CDR3 reads CASSYYPGPNTEAFF. The CDR3 DNA sequence: TGTGCCAGCAGTTACTACCCTGGCCCGAACACTGAAGCTTTCTTT.

The V and J genes are TRBV27 and TRBJ2-5, with 7 bases fitting TRBD1. J was trimmed by 7 bases and V by 7 bases; bases with no gene match: 3. The CDR3 runs to 11 residues. Per germline, CDR1 MNHEY and CDR2 SMNVEV (reference sequence). CDR3 sequence: CASKGAGTQYF. The CDR3 DNA reads as TGTGCCAGCAAGGGGGCAGGGACCCAGTACTTC.

The genes are TRBV29-1 and TRBJ2-1; the match to TRBD1 covers 10 bases. Germline CDR1 SQVTM, CDR2 ANQGSEA. The CDR3 spans 14 residues. V was clipped by 3 bases and J by 4 bases; unmatched bases: 3. The CDR3 loop reads CSVDGTGEYNEQFF. As DNA, the CDR3 is TGCAGCGTTGATGGGACAGGGGAATACAATGAGCAGTTCTTC.

This clone was recorded a few times. The rearrangement joins TRBV5-1 to TRBJ1-1; TRBD1 matches at 7 bases. This CDR3 is 14 amino acids long. Germline V gene sequence: CDR1 SGHRS, CDR2 YFSETQ. With V trimmed by 3 bases and J by 5 bases, 7 bases remained unmatched. In nucleotides, the CDR3 is TGCGCCAGCAGCTCTGGACAGGAGGAGACTGAAGCTTTCTTT. It is translated as CASSSGQEETEAFF. The full variable domain, rest sourced from reference TRBV5-1 and TRBJ1-1, is KAGVTQTPRYLIKTRGQQVTLSCSPISGHRSVSWYQQTPGQGLQFLFEYFSETQRNKGNFPGRFSGRQFSNSRSEMNVSTLELGDSALYLCASSSGQEETEAFFGQGTRLTVV.

This rearrangement joins TRBV7-3 to TRBJ1-1; tentatively, D is TRBD1 (5 bases). Trimming removed 3 bases at V and 6 bases at J, with 11 bases between. From germline, CDR1 is SGHTA and CDR2 FQGTGA. The CDR3 contains 13 residues. DNA of the CDR3: TGTGCCAGCAGCTTTCAGGGATATGCTGAAGCTTTCTTT. It codes for CASSFQGYAEAFF.

This sequence joins TRBV30 and TRBJ2-2; the match to TRBD2 covers 10 bases. The CDR3 extends over 17 amino acids. After removal of 1 base from V and 6 bases from J, the junction contained 11 bases not matched to a gene. Germline V gene sequence: CDR1 GTSNPN, CDR2 SVGIG (reference sequence). DNA of the CDR3: TGTGCCTGGAGTGGACTAGCGGGCCACCGAGGGGCCGGGGAGCTGTTTTTT. It encodes CAWSGLAGHRGAGELFF.

Only one count was recorded for this clone. The chain uses TRBV30 and TRBJ2-3; tentative D call: TRBD1 (6 bases). Germline V gene lookup returns CDR1 GTSNPN and CDR2 SVGIG (reference sequence). V was shortened by 0 bases and J by 6 bases, with 16 bases between the two germline ends. This CDR3 contains 15 residues. The CDR3: CAWSVGQGIMDTQYF. CDR3 DNA sequence: TGTGCCTGGAGTGTTGGCCAGGGGATCATGGATACGCAGTATTTT.

The chain combines TRBV5-4 with TRBJ2-3; 11 bases match TRBD2. This CDR3 has 15 amino acids. Trimming took 3 bases from V and 0 from J; bases not matched to a gene: 0. CDR1 SGHNT and CDR2 YYREEE come from the germline V gene (reference sequence). The CDR3 DNA follows: TGTGCCAGCAGCTGGACTAGCGGGAGCACAGATACGCAGTATTTT. It yields the protein CASSWTSGSTDTQYF.

The rearrangement links TRBV6-6 to TRBJ2-7, with 9 bases that match TRBD1. The CDR3 extends over 15 amino acids. With V trimmed by 5 bases and J by 3 bases, 8 bases remained unmatched. The germline CDR1 and CDR2 sequences are MNHNY and SVGAGI (reference sequence). The CDR3 nucleotides are TGTGCCAGCAGTGAGACGGACAGGGGTAACTACGAGCAGTACTTC. This translates into CASSETDRGNYEQYF.

The chain couples TRBV6-4 to TRBJ2-7; 7 positions match TRBD1. CDR1 MRHNA and CDR2 SNTAGT come from the germline V gene. The ends lost 3 bases at V and 3 bases at J; junction bases unmatched: 8. This CDR3 has 15 amino acids. In DNA form, the CDR3 reads TGTGCCAGCAGTGATCGTGAAGGGGGCTGCTACGAGCAGTACTTC. Protein product: CASSDREGGCYEQYF.

The rearrangement uses TRBV30 and TRBJ2-7, with D maybe TRBD2 (7 bases). CDR3 size: 15 residues. Germline values: CDR1 GTSNPN, CDR2 SVGIG (reference sequence). The CDR3 is CALGGEGHFSYEQYF. The CDR3 DNA reads TGTGCGCTGGGGGGGGAGGGACACTTCTCCTACGAGCAGTACTTC.

The chain uses TRBV30 and TRBJ2-7, with 10 bases that match TRBD1. This CDR3 is 14 amino acids long. Trimming removed 0 bases from V and 5 bases from J; junction bases left unmatched: 4. Germline-derived CDR1 and CDR2 are GTSNPN and SVGIG (reference sequence). The DNA of the CDR3 is TGTGCCTGGAGTGTGGGACAGGGGTCCAACGAGCAGTACTTC. It encodes CAWSVGQGSNEQYF.

This rearrangement joins TRBV28 to TRBJ1-1; 7 bases align to TRBD1. Germline trimming cut 7 bases from V and 5 bases from J; bases unmatched to any gene: 13. Per germline, CDR1 MDHEN and CDR2 SYDVKM. The CDR3 covers 15 residues. CDR3 nucleotide sequence: TGTGCCAGCACTCCGATTGACAGGGTGTCAACTGAAGCTTTCTTT. This codes for CASTPIDRVSTEAFF.